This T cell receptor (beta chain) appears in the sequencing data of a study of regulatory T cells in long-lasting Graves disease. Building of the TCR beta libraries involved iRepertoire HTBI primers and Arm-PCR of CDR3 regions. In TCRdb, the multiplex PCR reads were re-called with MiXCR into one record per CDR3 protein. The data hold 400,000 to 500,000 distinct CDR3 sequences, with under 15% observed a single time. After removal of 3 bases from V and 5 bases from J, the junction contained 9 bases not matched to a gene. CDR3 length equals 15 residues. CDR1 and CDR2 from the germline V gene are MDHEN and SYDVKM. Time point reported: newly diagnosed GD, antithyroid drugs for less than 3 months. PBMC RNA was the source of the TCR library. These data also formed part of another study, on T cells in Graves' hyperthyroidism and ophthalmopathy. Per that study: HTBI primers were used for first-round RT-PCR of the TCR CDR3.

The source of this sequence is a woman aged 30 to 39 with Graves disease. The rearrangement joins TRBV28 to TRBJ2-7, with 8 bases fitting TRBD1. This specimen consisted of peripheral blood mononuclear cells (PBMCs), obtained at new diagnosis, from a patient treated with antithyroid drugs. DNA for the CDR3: TGTGCCAGCAGTTTTAGGACAGGGATCCCCCACGAGCAGTACTTC. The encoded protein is CASSFRTGIPHEQYF.